Shown below are 30 T cell receptor beta chains from a single sample sequenced in a study of shared clonotypes between healthy human individuals. Sequenced by immunoSEQ multiplex PCR; TCRdb stores in-frame clones only, minus some. The table includes 2 million or so clones, approximately 95% detected once. The sample was naive CD4+ T cells sorted from blood. The subset: CD45RA+ positively selected. These receptors were obtained from a man between 18 and 29 years old in good health.

The V and J genes are TRBV10-3 and TRBJ2-7; 12 bases map to TRBD1. The CDR3 extends over 15 amino acids. The ends lost 3 bases at V and 5 bases at J; junction bases unmatched: 5. Germline-derived CDR1 and CDR2 are ENHRY and SYGVKD. The CDR3 loop reads CAISDRDRGLDEQYF. The CDR3 DNA follows: TGTGCCATCAGTGATCGGGACAGGGGGCTAGACGAGCAGTACTTC.

The chain recombines TRBV7-9 with TRBJ2-5; D gene uncertain. The germline V and J ends were trimmed by 1 base and 5 bases, with 17 bases remaining between them. Per the germline V gene, CDR1 is SEHNR and CDR2 is FQNEAQ (reference sequence). CDR3 length: 16 residues. The CDR3 spells CASSLGPGYLGETQYF. For the CDR3, the DNA is TGTGCCAGCAGCTTAGGACCGGGCTACTTGGGGGAGACCCAGTACTTC.

The chain couples TRBV7-2 to TRBJ2-5; 8 nucleotides agree with TRBD2. CDR1 and CDR2 from the germline V gene are SGHTA and FQGNSA. This CDR3 has 16 amino acids. The V and J ends lost 0 bases and 2 bases, in that order; junction bases with no gene match: 5. The CDR3 sequence is CASSLAAGALQETQYF. In DNA, the CDR3 is TGTGCCAGCAGCTTAGCAGCGGGGGCACTACAAGAGACCCAGTACTTC.

This clone was seen a single time. V and J are TRBV11-2 and TRBJ2-2; D possibly corresponds to TRBD1 (6 bases). The CDR3 consists of 15 residues. Germline V lookup: CDR1 SGHAT, CDR2 FQNNGV. Trimming cost V 5 bases and J 4 bases, with 14 bases left between them. The CDR3, as DNA: TGTGCCAGCAGCATAAGTGGGACAATCACCGGGGAGCTGTTTTTT. Protein: CASSISGTITGELFF.

This chain uses TRBV7-9 with TRBJ2-5, with 7 positions matching TRBD2. Germline CDR1 is SEHNR and CDR2 is FQNEAQ (reference sequence). The trim removed 3 bases at V and 4 bases at J, leaving 8 bases unmatched. The CDR3 runs to 15 residues. The CDR3 coding sequence is TGTGCCAGCAGCTTTGTTGCCAGGGAGGGAGAGACCCAGTACTTC. Its translation is CASSFVAREGETQYF.

The chain recombines TRBV10-3 with TRBJ1-3, with D tentatively TRBD1 (6 bases). The V and J ends lost 4 bases and 4 bases respectively, with 17 bases between them. The CDR3 is made up of 16 amino acids. Germline V gene data show CDR1 as ENHRY and CDR2 as SYGVKD. CDR3 region: CAISGWEPGEGNTIYF. The CDR3 DNA reads as TGTGCCATCAGTGGCTGGGAGCCAGGGGAAGGAAACACCATATATTTT.

Details on this clone: Just one base apart from a much larger clone, this may be a read error. The sample contains more than one DNA sequence encoding this CDR3. The chain joins TRBV28 to TRBJ2-7; 8 positions agree with TRBD2. The CDR3 covers 13 residues. Germline CDR1 MDHEN, CDR2 SYDVKM. The CDR3 is CASTSGNSYEQYF. In DNA form, the CDR3 reads TGCGCCAGTACTAGCGGAAACTCCTACGAGCAGTACTTC.

The V call is TRBV29-1, the J call TRBJ2-2; the match to TRBD2 covers 12 bases. This CDR3 region has 15 residues. The germline gives CDR1 SQVTM, CDR2 ANQGSEA. After removal of 5 bases from V and 1 base from J, the junction contained 2 bases not matched to a gene. CDR3 DNA sequence: TGCAGCGTTTTGGGACTAGCGGGGAACACCGGGGAGCTGTTTTTT. It yields the protein CSVLGLAGNTGELFF.

The chain links TRBV7-3 to TRBJ2-1, with D maybe TRBD2 (6 bases). CDR3 length: 13 residues. V was shortened by 5 bases and J by 9 bases, with 14 bases between the two germline ends. Germline CDR1 is SGHTA and CDR2 is FQGTGA. The CDR3 DNA sequence: TGTGCCAGCAGCCCCTCCTTGCGGGGTGAGCAGTTCTTC. This encodes CASSPSLRGEQFF.

V gene TRBV19 combines with J gene TRBJ2-4, with D possibly TRBD1 on 5 matching bases. Germline V CDR1 and CDR2: LNHDA, SQIVND (reference sequence). This CDR3 has 13 amino acids. V was cut by 3 bases and J by 4 bases, with 7 bases left in between. CDR3 protein: CASSIDRKNIQYF. As DNA, the CDR3 is TGTGCCAGTAGTATCGACAGAAAAAACATTCAGTACTTC. The complete variable domain, with remaining parts taken from reference TRBV19 and TRBJ2-4, reads DGGITQSPKYLFRKEGQNVTLSCEQNLNHDAMYWYRQDPGQGLRLIYYSQIVNDFQKGDIAEGYSVSREKKESFPLTVTSAQKNPTAFYLCASSIDRKNIQYFGAGTRLSVL.

This chain links TRBV10-3 with TRBJ2-1; D might be TRBD1 or TRBD2, each matching 7 bases. The CDR3 sequence is 15 residues long. Germline CDR1 ENHRY, CDR2 SYGVKD. V lost 4 bases and J 9 bases, leaving 19 bases between the germline ends. This chain's CDR3 is CAISGGQVPGGEQFF. For the CDR3, the DNA is TGTGCCATCAGTGGTGGACAGGTTCCGGGGGGTGAGCAGTTCTTC.

The J gene is TRBJ2-7, the V gene TRBV14, with no clear D. This CDR3 comprises 13 residues. Trimming cost V 2 bases and J 1 base, with 6 bases left between them. Germline values: CDR1 SGHDN, CDR2 FVKESK. DNA for the CDR3: TGTGCCAGCAGCCAACAGGCATCCTACGAGCAGTACTTC. Protein product: CASSQQASYEQYF.

The chain employs TRBV5-1 and TRBJ2-7, with a tentative D call TRBD1 (6 bases). The CDR3 sequence is 14 residues long. The V end lost 3 bases, the J end lost 6 bases, and 16 bases lay between the germline ends. Germline V gene data show CDR1 as SGHRS and CDR2 as YFSETQ. The CDR3 DNA reads TGCGCCAGCAGCTCGCAAGGGGGAATAGTCGAGCAGTACTTC. Translated: CASSSQGGIVEQYF.

The chain is built from TRBV19 and TRBJ2-3, with a tentative D call TRBD1 (5 bases). Germline assignment: CDR1 LNHDA and CDR2 SQIVND (reference sequence). V shed 4 bases and J shed 0 bases, with 11 bases lying between them. This CDR3 is built from 15 residues. The CDR3 loop is CASSSDRTSTDTQYF. DNA of the CDR3: TGTGCCAGTAGTAGCGACAGAACAAGCACAGATACGCAGTATTTT.

In the case of this clone: The same CDR3 also results from other DNA sequences found in this sample. The chain links TRBV18 to TRBJ2-7, with 12 nucleotides matching TRBD2. V lost 3 bases, J lost 0 bases, and 0 bases stayed unmatched. Germline V gives CDR1 KGHSH, CDR2 LQKENI. This CDR3 has 15 amino acids. DNA of the CDR3: TGTGCCAGCTCACCGACTAGCGGGAGCTCCTACGAGCAGTACTTC. It translates to CASSPTSGSSYEQYF.

V is TRBV6-5 and J is TRBJ2-1, with D perhaps matching TRBD1 or TRBD2 (7 bases each). Germline values: CDR1 MNHEY, CDR2 SVGAGI. The ends were cut back, 5 bases at V and 9 bases at J, with 20 bases in the middle. This CDR3 is 15 amino acids long. CDR3 bases: TGTGCCAGCAGTCTCGGGACAGTGGCGGGAGTTGAGCAGTTCTTC. It yields the protein CASSLGTVAGVEQFF.

The chain recombines TRBV5-4 with TRBJ2-3; D might be TRBD1 (6 bases). Trimming shortened V by 2 bases and J by 3 bases, and 19 bases separated the two germline ends. CDR1 SGHNT and CDR2 YYREEE come from the germline V gene (reference sequence). CDR3 length: 17 residues. CDR3 bases: TGTGCCAGCAGCTTCATTTCGTGGGCAGGGGAAACAGATACGCAGTATTTT. Translated: CASSFISWAGETDTQYF.

The V and J genes are TRBV7-2 and TRBJ2-7, with D tentatively TRBD1 (5 bases). The germline gives CDR1 SGHTA, CDR2 FQGNSA. V was clipped by 2 bases and J by 3 bases, with 11 bases between them. The CDR3 has 14 amino acids. The CDR3 sequence: CASSLITGLYEQYF. DNA for the CDR3: TGTGCCAGCAGCTTAATCACAGGCCTCTACGAGCAGTACTTC.

The chain employs TRBV5-6 and TRBJ2-1; D call uncertain. The V and J ends lost 1 base and 4 bases respectively, with 6 bases between them. CDR1 is SGHDT, CDR2 YYEEEE, per germline. The CDR3 sequence is 13 residues long. The DNA for the CDR3 is TGTGCCAGCAGCTTGAGCAGGTACAATGAGCAGTTCTTC. Protein: CASSLSRYNEQFF.

The chain is built from TRBV19 and TRBJ2-2; 9 nucleotides line up with TRBD1. The CDR3 runs to 15 residues. Germline V gene lookup returns CDR1 LNHDA and CDR2 SQIVND (reference sequence). V trimming: 3 bases; J trimming: 7 bases; junction bases outside the gene matches: 6. CDR3: CASSIGDRVVGELFF. As DNA, the CDR3 is TGTGCCAGTAGTATCGGGGACAGGGTTGTCGGGGAGCTGTTTTTT. Together with reference TRBV19 and TRBJ2-2, the CDR3 gives the full variable domain: DGGITQSPKYLFRKEGQNVTLSCEQNLNHDAMYWYRQDPGQGLRLIYYSQIVNDFQKGDIAEGYSVSREKKESFPLTVTSAQKNPTAFYLCASSIGDRVVGELFFGEGSRLTVL.

V and J are TRBV2 and TRBJ1-5, with TRBD1 matching 9 bases. J gave up 0 bases and V 6 bases, and 6 bases lay outside the gene matches. CDR3 size: 16 residues. Germline CDR1 reads SNHLY; CDR2 reads FYNNEI. CDR3 region: CASSGQGLFSNQPQHF. DNA of the CDR3: TGTGCCAGCAGCGGACAGGGGCTATTTAGCAATCAGCCCCAGCATTTT.

On this clone: The same CDR3 can be traced to other DNA sequences in this sample. The rearrangement joins TRBV27 to TRBJ1-3; D gene ambiguous. The germline V and J ends were trimmed by 2 bases and 2 bases, with 7 bases remaining between them. CDR1 MNHEY and CDR2 SMNVEV come from the germline V gene (reference sequence). The CDR3 contains 14 residues. The CDR3 DNA sequence: TGTGCCAGCAGTTTACGAGGGACTGGAAACACCATATATTTT. Translated, it gives CASSLRGTGNTIYF.

The rearrangement links TRBV9 to TRBJ1-3; TRBD1 matches at 7 bases. Germline V gives CDR1 SGDLS, CDR2 YYNGEE. With 3 bases clipped from V and 0 bases from J, the junction kept 6 bases outside the gene matches. The CDR3 has 16 amino acids. The CDR3 loop is CASSARQGGSGNTIYF. The CDR3 DNA reads TGTGCCAGCAGCGCAAGACAGGGCGGCTCTGGAAACACCATATATTTT.

The CDR3 DNA follows: TGCAGCGTTGTTGGGACAGGGGGGAAGGTGAACACTGAAGCTTTCTTT. This codes for CSVVGTGGKVNTEAFF. The chain links TRBV29-1 to TRBJ1-1; TRBD1 matches 11 bases. Germline CDR1 SQVTM, CDR2 ANQGSEA. J was trimmed by 0 bases and V by 4 bases; bases with no gene match: 7. CDR3 length equals 16 residues.

In the case of this clone: Other DNA variants within this sample encode the same CDR3. The genes are TRBV5-1 and TRBJ1-1, with 7 bases fitting TRBD1. Germline values: CDR1 SGHRS, CDR2 YFSETQ. V was clipped by 7 bases and J by 1 base; unmatched bases: 7. CDR3 length: 14 amino acids. This CDR3 reads CASSRQGGNTEAFF. As DNA, the CDR3 is TGCGCCAGCTCGCGACAGGGAGGGAACACTGAAGCTTTCTTT.

The genes are TRBV10-2 and TRBJ1-1; tentatively, D is TRBD1 (5 bases). The V and J ends lost 6 bases and 7 bases respectively, with 12 bases between them. The CDR3 covers 12 residues. Germline CDR1 and CDR2: WSHSY and SAAADI. The CDR3 region is CASRIRGGEAFF. CDR3 bases: TGCGCCAGCAGGATCCGGGGGGGTGAAGCTTTCTTT.

The rearrangement uses TRBV28 and TRBJ2-7; possibly TRBD2 for D (6 bases). Germline V lookup: CDR1 MDHEN, CDR2 SYDVKM. There are 15 residues in the CDR3. V shed 5 bases and J shed 3 bases, with 17 bases lying between them. In DNA form, the CDR3 reads TGTGCCAGCAGTACTCATGCGGAGGGCGGCTACGAGCAGTACTTC. As protein: CASSTHAEGGYEQYF.

This chain joins TRBV19 and TRBJ1-6; a possible D gene is TRBD1 (5 bases). The CDR3 is made up of 15 amino acids. Germline CDR1 reads LNHDA; CDR2 reads SQIVND (reference sequence). Between the trimmed V and J ends, which lost 3 bases and 3 bases, there was a span of 9 bases. CDR3 amino acids: CASSMGQIYNSPLHF. CDR3 coding DNA: TGTGCCAGTAGTATGGGGCAGATCTATAATTCACCCCTCCACTTT.

This sequence joins TRBV5-8 and TRBJ2-5, with D maybe TRBD2 (6 bases). CDR3 length equals 12 residues. Per the germline V gene, CDR1 is SGHTS and CDR2 is YDEGEE. Trimming pared 4 bases from V and 2 bases from J, leaving 6 bases between. The CDR3 loop is CASSRGQETQYF. In DNA form, the CDR3 reads TGTGCCAGCAGCCGGGGGCAAGAGACCCAGTACTTC.

Concerning this clone itself: Other DNA sequences in the sample encode the same CDR3. V gene TRBV5-1 combines with J gene TRBJ1-3, with D perhaps matching TRBD1 (5 bases). The CDR3 covers 14 residues. V lost 4 bases, J lost 0 bases, and 8 bases lay in between. CDR1 and CDR2 (germline): SGHRS, YFSETQ. The CDR3 protein is CASSDGGSGNTIYF. The CDR3 bases are TGCGCCAGCAGCGATGGGGGCTCTGGAAACACCATATATTTT.